One sample yielded the 30 T cell receptor beta chains listed below, sequenced in a study of blood T cell repertoires in COVID-19. The assay was immunoSEQ multiplex PCR, and TCRdb's table has in-frame clones only and misses some. The table lists fewer than 200,000 clones, approximately 87% of them singletons. The sample taken for sequencing was peripheral blood. These receptors were collected from a woman aged 18-29 years who had recovered from COVID-19.

This chain joins TRBV7-3 and TRBJ2-7, with D unresolved. The ends were cut back, 2 bases at V and 3 bases at J, with 8 bases in the middle. Germline V lookup: CDR1 SGHTA, CDR2 FQGTGA. This CDR3 spans 13 amino acids. CDR3 bases: TGTGCCAGCAGCTTATTCGTCGGCTACGAGCAGTACGTC. Its translation is CASSLFVGYEQYV.

The chain uses TRBV7-2 and TRBJ1-5; D call uncertain. V dropped 5 bases and J dropped 3 bases, with 5 bases sitting between them. This CDR3 region has 12 residues. Germline V lookup: CDR1 SGHTA, CDR2 FQGNSA. CDR3 region: CASSDYNQPQHF. The CDR3 nucleotides are TGTGCCAGCAGCGACTACAATCAGCCCCAGCATTTT.

The V gene is TRBV7-2, the J gene TRBJ2-3, with D perhaps TRBD1 (6 bases). Germline assignment: CDR1 SGHTA and CDR2 FQGNSA. This CDR3 contains 15 residues. V gave up 5 bases and J gave up 6 bases, with 18 bases separating them. This chain's CDR3 is CASSLQTGPGDTQYF. The CDR3, as DNA: TGTGCCAGCAGCCTACAGACAGGCCCCGGGGATACGCAGTATTTT. The full variable domain, completed using reference TRBV7-2 and TRBJ2-3, is GAGVSQSPSNKVTEKGKDVELRCDPISGHTALYWYRQSLGQGLEFLIYFQGNSAPDKSGLPSDRFSAERTGGSVSTLTIQRTQQEDSAVYLCASSLQTGPGDTQYFGPGTRLTVL.

CDR3 amino acids: CASNYAALAGDNEQFF. For the CDR3, the DNA is TGTGCCAGCAATTATGCCGCCCTAGCGGGAGACAATGAGCAGTTCTTC. The V gene is TRBV28, the J gene TRBJ2-1; 10 bases match TRBD2. Germline assignment: CDR1 MDHEN and CDR2 SYDVKM. Germline trimming cut 7 bases from V and 5 bases from J; bases unmatched to any gene: 11. The CDR3 consists of 16 residues.

The chain carries TRBV20-1 and TRBJ1-2; 7 bases fit TRBD1. Trimming cost V 3 bases and J 3 bases; bases outside gene matches: 4. CDR1 and CDR2 (germline): DFQATT, SNEGSKA (reference sequence). The CDR3 has 13 amino acids. DNA of the CDR3: TGCAGTGCTAGTTCGGGACAGTACTATGGCTACACCTTC. It specifies CSASSGQYYGYTF.

This chain connects TRBV20-1 to TRBJ2-1; tentatively, D is TRBD1 (6 bases). V lost 6 bases and J 9 bases, leaving 12 bases between the germline ends. CDR1 is DFQATT, CDR2 SNEGSKA, per germline (reference sequence). This CDR3 has 11 residues. CDR3 residues: CSATEGGEQFF. The CDR3 DNA follows: TGCAGTGCGACGGAAGGGGGTGAGCAGTTCTTC.

The chain carries TRBV5-1 and TRBJ1-2; 8 bases align to TRBD1. From germline, CDR1 is SGHRS and CDR2 YFSETQ. CDR3 length equals 14 residues. J lost 4 bases, V lost 4 bases, and 6 bases had no gene match. CDR3 in amino acids: CASSPGGQGYGYTF. For the CDR3, the DNA is TGCGCCAGCAGCCCAGGAGGACAGGGCTATGGCTACACCTTC.

The V gene is TRBV11-3, the J gene TRBJ2-1, with D possibly being TRBD2 (6 bases). V was pared by 4 bases and J by 9 bases, with 13 bases between. Germline V gene lookup returns CDR1 SGHNT and CDR2 YENEEA. CDR3 length: 13 residues. CDR3 residues: CASSSSGTPEQFF. DNA of the CDR3: TGTGCCAGCAGCTCCTCAGGGACTCCTGAGCAGTTCTTC.

The CDR3 coding sequence is TGTGCCACGGGGGGGTCACTTTCGACCTCCGGGGAGCTGTTTTTT. Its protein is CATGGSLSTSGELFF. V and J are TRBV24-1 and TRBJ2-2, with TRBD2 matching over 7 bases. In germline, CDR1 is KGHDR, CDR2 SFDVKD. The CDR3 sequence is 15 residues long. The junction had 13 bases not matched to a gene; V was cut back by 10 bases and J by 6 bases.

The chain joins TRBV7-5 to TRBJ2-1; TRBD1, the D gene given by the table, was not confirmed from the DNA. TRBV7-5 counts as a pseudogene. This CDR3 is 17 amino acids long. The CDR3 DNA reads as TGTGTCAGAAGCTTAGTGATGTGGGCAGGGTCCTACAATGAGCAGTTCTTC. Residues: CVRSLVMWAGSYNEQFF.

The V call is TRBV18, the J call TRBJ1-2, with D tentatively TRBD1 (5 bases). The CDR3 loop spans 13 amino acids. The germline gives CDR1 KGHSH, CDR2 LQKENI. Trimming removed 4 bases from V and 0 bases from J, with 6 bases in between. The CDR3 region is CASSQQANYGYTF. CDR3 in DNA: TGTGCCAGCTCACAACAGGCTAACTATGGCTACACCTTC.

This rearrangement joins TRBV4-1 to TRBJ1-1, with 7 bases aligning to TRBD1. J lost 1 base, V lost 1 base, and 6 bases had no gene match. CDR1 and CDR2 (germline): MGHRA, YSYEKL. This CDR3 is 16 amino acids long. CDR3 sequence reads: CASSQVGRGTNTEAFF. CDR3 nucleotide sequence: TGCGCCAGCAGCCAAGTGGGCAGGGGGACGAACACTGAAGCTTTCTTT.

The V call is TRBV4-3, the J call TRBJ2-4, with D possibly being TRBD1 (5 bases). Trimming removed 1 base at V and 0 bases at J, with 13 bases between. CDR1 is LGHNA, CDR2 YSLEER, per germline. CDR3 size: 17 residues. This CDR3 reads CASSQGWGTLAKNIQYF. CDR3 nucleotides: TGCGCCAGCAGCCAAGGTTGGGGCACTCTAGCCAAAAACATTCAGTACTTC.

The chain uses TRBV7-3 and TRBJ2-1; D gene uncertain. V was clipped by 1 base and J by 8 bases, with 15 bases between them. Germline values: CDR1 SGHTA, CDR2 FQGTGA. CDR3 length equals 15 residues. The CDR3 sequence is CASSLNRLAPHEQFF. The DNA for the CDR3 is TGTGCCAGCAGCTTAAATAGGTTAGCCCCCCATGAGCAGTTCTTC.

The chain has TRBV9 and TRBJ2-3; D gene unclear. The CDR3 is 13 residues long. In germline, CDR1 is SGDLS, CDR2 YYNGEE. Trimming removed 3 bases from V and 6 bases from J, with 11 bases in between. CDR3 residues: CASSAQTSDTQYF. CDR3 in DNA: TGTGCCAGCAGCGCCCAGACATCCGATACGCAGTATTTT.

CDR3 sequence reads: CASSFGGGNGANVLTF. The CDR3 coding sequence is TGTGCCAGCAGTTTCGGGGGGGGCAATGGGGCCAACGTCCTGACTTTC. This sequence joins TRBV27 and TRBJ2-6; 8 nucleotides match TRBD2. The CDR3 runs to 16 residues. The germline V gene has CDR1 MNHEY and CDR2 SMNVEV (reference sequence). The junction had 4 bases not matched to a gene; V was cut back by 3 bases and J by 3 bases.

The V call is TRBV18, the J call TRBJ2-7; D perhaps matches TRBD2 (5 bases). This CDR3 contains 15 residues. Trimming took 6 bases from V and 3 from J, leaving 18 bases between them. Germline V CDR1 and CDR2: KGHSH, LQKENI. Here the CDR3 reads CASSQARDLGYEQYF. The CDR3 DNA is TGTGCCAGCTCTCAAGCTCGGGATCTGGGCTACGAGCAGTACTTC.

V gene TRBV6-6 combines with J gene TRBJ1-6, with 7 bases fitting TRBD1. Losses at the gene ends were 6 bases for V and 9 bases for J; bases not matched to a gene: 8. The CDR3 length is 14 residues. Per germline, CDR1 MNHNY and CDR2 SVGAGI (reference sequence). The CDR3 sequence: CASRPTGVGSPLHF. The CDR3, as DNA: TGTGCCAGCAGACCCACAGGGGTTGGTTCACCCCTCCACTTT.

The rearrangement joins TRBV6-2 or TRBV6-3 to TRBJ2-1; D not resolved. Looked up from germline, CDR1 is MNHEY and CDR2 is SVGEGT. CDR3 length: 14 residues. The V end lost 0 bases, the J end lost 9 bases, and 12 bases lay between the germline ends. This chain's CDR3 is CASSYSTATSEQFF. Written as DNA, the CDR3 is TGTGCCAGCAGTTACTCGACTGCAACAAGTGAGCAGTTCTTC.

The chain joins TRBV3-1 (or the pseudogene TRBV3-2) to TRBJ1-3; possibly TRBD1 for D (6 bases). Germline lookup yields CDR1 LGHDT and CDR2 YNNKEL (reference sequence). V gave up 2 bases and J gave up 0 bases, with 11 bases separating them. The CDR3 is 16 amino acids. The CDR3 reads CASSQRGGLSGNTIYF. The CDR3 DNA reads TGTGCCAGCAGCCAACGGGGGGGGCTCTCTGGAAACACCATATATTTT.

V usage is TRBV12-3 or TRBV12-4 and J usage is TRBJ2-7, with a tentative D call TRBD2 (7 bases). This CDR3 is built from 13 residues. V lost 9 bases and J lost 5, with 17 bases in between. The CDR3 DNA sequence: TGTGCCAGTACGGTGGGGGGGCTCGACGAGCAGTACGTC. It codes for CASTVGGLDEQYV.

In DNA, the CDR3 is TGTGCCAGCAGTCCGAGTGGTACAGATACGCAGTATTTT. It codes for CASSPSGTDTQYF. The chain joins TRBV27 to TRBJ2-3; D ambiguous. Germline V CDR1 and CDR2: MNHEY, SMNVEV (reference sequence). Trimming took off 5 bases at V and 3 bases at J, with 9 bases between the two ends. This CDR3 is built from 13 residues.

The rearrangement uses TRBV5-4 and TRBJ1-1; D may be TRBD1 (5 bases). In germline, CDR1 is SGHNT, CDR2 YYREEE (reference sequence). This CDR3 contains 15 residues. Between the trimmed V and J ends, which lost 2 bases and 5 bases, there was a span of 16 bases. The CDR3 sequence: CASSFGSGGDTEAFF. Here the CDR3 DNA reads TGTGCCAGCAGCTTCGGCTCGGGGGGAGATACTGAAGCTTTCTTT.

The chain's CDR3 is CASSLAWVWEYNSPLHF. The CDR3 DNA reads as TGTGCCAGCAGCTTAGCGTGGGTTTGGGAGTATAATTCACCCCTCCACTTT. V gene TRBV7-2 combines with J gene TRBJ1-6, with no clear D. The CDR3 is 17 residues long. Between the trimmed V and J ends, which lost 0 bases and 4 bases, there was a span of 13 bases. CDR1 is SGHTA, CDR2 FQGNSA, per germline.

The J gene is TRBJ2-7, the V gene TRBV20-1, with a possible D match to TRBD1 (6 bases). Germline CDR1 DFQATT, CDR2 SNEGSKA (reference sequence). V shed 3 bases and J shed 4 bases, with 10 bases lying between them. CDR3 length equals 12 residues. The CDR3: CSASSDRYEQYV. The CDR3 DNA is TGCAGTGCTAGTTCCGACAGGTACGAGCAGTACGTC.

The chain links TRBV7-3 to TRBJ1-1; TRBD1 matches at 7 bases. V was clipped by 3 bases and J by 3 bases; unmatched bases: 7. Germline V gene lookup returns CDR1 SGHTA and CDR2 FQGTGA. The CDR3 has 15 residues. The CDR3 spells CASSLVGGPDTEAFF. In DNA, the CDR3 is TGTGCCAGCAGCTTGGTAGGGGGCCCGGACACTGAAGCTTTCTTT.

The J gene is TRBJ1-1, the V gene TRBV7-9; TRBD1 matches 9 bases. The germline V gene has CDR1 SEHNR and CDR2 FQNEAQ (reference sequence). V gave up 5 bases and J gave up 0 bases; unmatched junction bases: 10. This CDR3 is 17 amino acids long. In DNA form, the CDR3 reads TGTGCCAGCAGCCGGATTACAGGGGGCGGGATGAACACTGAAGCTTTCTTT. This gives the protein CASSRITGGGMNTEAFF.

This clone was picked up a small number of times. The chain couples TRBV19 to TRBJ2-3; 15 nucleotides agree with TRBD2. This CDR3 has 15 residues. The germline CDR1 and CDR2 sequences are LNHDA and SQIVND (reference sequence). V was pared by 3 bases and J by 5 bases, with 0 bases of the junction left unmatched. The CDR3: CASSMGLAGGDTQYF. CDR3 DNA sequence: TGTGCCAGTAGTATGGGACTAGCGGGAGGAGATACGCAGTATTTT. The full variable domain, with the rest looked up from reference TRBV19 and TRBJ2-3, is DGGITQSPKYLFRKEGQNVTLSCEQNLNHDAMYWYRQDPGQGLRLIYYSQIVNDFQKGDIAEGYSVSREKKESFPLTVTSAQKNPTAFYLCASSMGLAGGDTQYFGPGTRLTVL.

The gene calls are TRBV10-3 and TRBJ2-3, with TRBD1 as a possible D gene (6 bases). Germline V gene lookup returns CDR1 ENHRY and CDR2 SYGVKD. The length of the CDR3 is 15 residues. The V end lost 2 bases, the J end lost 2 bases, and 11 bases lay between the germline ends. The CDR3 DNA reads as TGTGCCATCAGTGAGGGGGGCGGAATCACAGATACGCAGTATTTT. It yields the protein CAISEGGGITDTQYF.

The chain uses TRBV4-2 and TRBJ1-2; D possibly corresponds to TRBD1 (6 bases). Trimming took off 4 bases at V and 4 bases at J, with 10 bases between the two ends. Germline values: CDR1 LGHNA, CDR2 YNFKEQ. The CDR3 totals 13 residues. The CDR3 loop is CASSPDSSYGYTF. CDR3 sequence (DNA): TGTGCCAGCAGCCCGGACAGTAGCTATGGCTACACCTTC.